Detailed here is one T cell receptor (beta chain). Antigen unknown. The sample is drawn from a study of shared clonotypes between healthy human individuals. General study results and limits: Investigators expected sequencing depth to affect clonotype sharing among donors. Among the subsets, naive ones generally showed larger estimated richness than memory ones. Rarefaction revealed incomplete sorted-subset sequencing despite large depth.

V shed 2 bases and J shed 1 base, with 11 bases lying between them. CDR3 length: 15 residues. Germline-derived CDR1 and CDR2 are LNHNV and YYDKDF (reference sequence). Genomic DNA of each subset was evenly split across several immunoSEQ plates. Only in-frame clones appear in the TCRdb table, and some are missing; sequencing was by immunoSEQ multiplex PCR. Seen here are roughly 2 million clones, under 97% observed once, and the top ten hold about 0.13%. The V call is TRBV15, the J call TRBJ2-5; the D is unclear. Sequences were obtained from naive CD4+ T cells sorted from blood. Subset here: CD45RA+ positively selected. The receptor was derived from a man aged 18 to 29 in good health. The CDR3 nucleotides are TGTGCCACCAGCAGACCTTCCGCCTTCCAAGAGACCCAGTACTTC. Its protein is CATSRPSAFQETQYF. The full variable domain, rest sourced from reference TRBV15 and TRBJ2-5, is DAMVIQNPRYQVTQFGKPVTLSCSQTLNHNVMYWYQQKSSQAPKLLFHYYDKDFNNEADTPDNFQSRRPNTSFCFLDIRSPGLGDTAMYLCATSRPSAFQETQYFGPGTRLLVL.